The 14 T cell receptor beta chains below were found in one sample sequenced in a study of T cell clusters in autoimmune cytopenias. TRB was amplified from roughly 0.25 ug of peripheral blood genomic DNA per sample. TRB rearrangements were amplified by touch-down multiplex PCR with mixed TRB-A/B primers. TCRdb re-called the multiplex PCR reads, yielding one record per CDR3 amino acid sequence without DNA. Its clone listing holds roughly 1,400 distinct CDR3 sequences. Another study also made use of these data, one on T cell repertoires in aging, cancer and after chemotherapy.

Sequenced material: peripheral blood. The receptors originated from a human donor with chronic lymphocytic leukemia.

This clonotype is large (0.1 to 1%) by frequency. This chain links TRBV6-5 with TRBJ2-2. This CDR3 is 11 amino acids long. Looked up from germline, CDR1 is MNHEY and CDR2 is SVGAGI. The CDR3: CASANTGELFF.

This chain connects TRBV9 to TRBJ2-2; the D gene TCRdb calls, TRBD2, cannot be checked with no DNA. In germline, CDR1 is SGDLS, CDR2 YYNGEE. This CDR3 spans 17 amino acids. The CDR3 sequence is CASSGTSGRANTGELFF.

By frequency, this clonotype registers medium-sized. The chain is built from TRBV5-4 and TRBJ2-1; TCRdb picks TRBD2, but there is no DNA to check that call. The CDR3 is 14 residues long. Looked up from germline, CDR1 is SGHNT and CDR2 is YYREEE (reference sequence). This CDR3 reads CASSLDREGDEQFF.

This clonotype shows up as medium-sized by frequency. The genes are TRBV19 and TRBJ2-1; lacking DNA, the TRBD1 call made by TCRdb goes unchecked. The CDR3 totals 15 residues. Germline CDR1 is LNHDA and CDR2 is SQIVND (reference sequence). CDR3 sequence reads: CASSIDSRGGNEQFF.

The CDR3 here is CASSQGYGELFF. This chain connects TRBV7-3 to TRBJ2-2; TCRdb's D call of TRBD1 is untestable without DNA. CDR3 length: 12 amino acids. Per the germline V gene, CDR1 is SGHTA and CDR2 is FQGTGA.

The CDR3 here is CASSLTGVPNMNTEAFF. The rearrangement uses TRBV7-2 and TRBJ1-1; the D call from TCRdb, TRBD1, cannot be confirmed without DNA. Germline CDR1 reads SGHTA; CDR2 reads FQGNSA. The CDR3 sequence is 17 residues long.

This clonotype is called medium-sized (0.01 to 0.1%) based on its frequency. The chain employs TRBV6-1 and TRBJ2-7; the D call of TRBD1 rests on TCRdb alone, since no DNA is present to check it. There are 14 residues in the CDR3. Germline V gene data show CDR1 as MNHNS and CDR2 as SASEGT. The CDR3 reads CASRKDRASYEQYF.

This clonotype counts as medium-sized by frequency. The chain links TRBV29-1 to TRBJ2-7; TCRdb calls TRBD2, which cannot be checked without DNA. The germline V gene encodes CDR1 SQVTM and CDR2 ANQGSEA. The CDR3 extends over 16 amino acids. The CDR3 reads CSVEGLAGLGVYEQYF.

The genes are TRBV2 and TRBJ2-5; the TCRdb call, TRBD1, lacks DNA for checking. The CDR3 consists of 12 residues. The germline gives CDR1 SNHLY, CDR2 FYNNEI. CDR3 sequence: CASGQYQETQYF.

This clonotype registers medium-sized by frequency. The chain employs TRBV7-9 and TRBJ2-1; TCRdb names TRBD2, which stays unverified in the absence of DNA. Germline CDR1 is SEHNR and CDR2 is FQNEAQ (reference sequence). The length of the CDR3 is 14 residues. CDR3 region: CASSFGTSPDEQFF.

The V and J genes are TRBV28 and TRBJ2-6. Per germline, CDR1 MDHEN and CDR2 SYDVKM. This CDR3 region has 15 residues. CDR3 sequence: CASSRPSSGANVLTF.

V and J are TRBV10-1 and TRBJ2-7; the D gene TCRdb calls, TRBD1, cannot be checked with no DNA. The V gene's germline CDR1 is WNHNN and CDR2 SYGVQD (reference sequence). This CDR3 is 14 amino acids long. The CDR3 spells CASSVADSPYEQYF.

Measured by frequency, this clonotype is large. The V and J genes are TRBV30 and TRBJ2-7. The V gene's germline CDR1 is GTSNPN and CDR2 SVGIG (reference sequence). This CDR3 is 13 amino acids long. The CDR3 sequence is CAWSPRDSYEQYF.

This clonotype is labeled large based on frequency. The chain uses TRBV6-5 and TRBJ2-2. The CDR3 consists of 18 residues. Germline V CDR1 and CDR2: MNHEY, SVGAGI. The CDR3 spells CASSYADSSSVATGELFF.